Each of the 16 T cell receptor beta chains below was sequenced from the same sample in a study of blood T cell repertoires in COVID-19. Sequencing was performed with immunoSEQ multiplex PCR; in TCRdb, only in-frame clones are kept and a portion is missing. The sample shows around 100,000 clones, roughly 87% of them seen only once. The sample taken for sequencing was peripheral blood. The origin of the receptors is a man aged 25 to 40 in a cohort sampled during active COVID-19.

The CDR3 here is CASSFTGVNTEAFF. CDR3 sequence (DNA): TGTGCCAGCAGCTTCACCGGGGTGAACACTGAAGCTTTCTTT. V usage is TRBV7-3 and J usage is TRBJ1-1; no clear D. The CDR3 totals 14 residues. CDR1 and CDR2 from the germline V gene are SGHTA and FQGTGA. Trimming took 3 bases from V and 0 from J, leaving 8 bases between them.

The V gene is TRBV11-2, the J gene TRBJ2-1; 12 bases are shared with TRBD2. The CDR3 extends over 15 amino acids. CDR1 SGHAT and CDR2 FQNNGV come from the germline V gene. With 1 base clipped from V and 7 bases from J, the junction kept 2 bases outside the gene matches. The CDR3 DNA reads TGTGCCAGCAGCTTAGGCACTAGCGGGGGGAATGAGCAGTTCTTC. This encodes CASSLGTSGGNEQFF.

The rearrangement links TRBV5-5 to TRBJ2-3, with D possibly TRBD1 on 6 matching bases. This CDR3 has 16 residues. CDR1 and CDR2 (germline): SGHKS, YYEKEE (reference sequence). V was pared by 1 base and J by 0 bases, with 12 bases between. CDR3 protein: CASSLPRTVSTDTQYF. CDR3 DNA: TGTGCCAGCAGCTTGCCTAGGACAGTAAGCACAGATACGCAGTATTTT.

The chain combines TRBV7-2 with TRBJ1-3; 8 nucleotides match TRBD1. The CDR3 runs 14 residues. The ends lost 4 bases at V and 3 bases at J; junction bases unmatched: 2. CDR1 SGHTA and CDR2 FQGNSA come from the germline V gene. The DNA of the CDR3 is TGTGCCAGCAGCTCAGGGGGCGTTGGAAACACCATATATTTT. Amino acids: CASSSGGVGNTIYF.

The chain couples TRBV2 to TRBJ2-3; D unclear. Trimming shortened V by 5 bases and J by 8 bases, and 8 bases separated the two germline ends. Germline V lookup: CDR1 SNHLY, CDR2 FYNNEI. The CDR3 loop spans 11 amino acids. CDR3 in DNA: TGTGCCAGCAGTCCTCAACTTACGCAGTATTTT. Amino acid sequence: CASSPQLTQYF.

This chain uses TRBV14 with TRBJ1-6, with unresolved D. The germline V and J ends were trimmed by 4 bases and 5 bases, with 9 bases remaining between them. This CDR3 has 14 amino acids. Germline V gene lookup returns CDR1 SGHDN and CDR2 FVKESK. The CDR3 loop is CASSRDLNNSPLHF. CDR3 in DNA: TGTGCCAGCAGCCGAGATCTAAATAATTCACCCCTCCACTTT.

The V gene is TRBV18, the J gene TRBJ1-1; TRBD1 might be the D (6 bases). Germline CDR1 is KGHSH and CDR2 is LQKENI. The CDR3 spans 15 residues. V lost 1 base and J lost 4, with 13 bases in between. The CDR3 region has the DNA TGTGCCAGCTCACCACAACTTCAGGGGCGCACTGAAGCTTTCTTT. Translation gives CASSPQLQGRTEAFF.

V is TRBV6-2 or TRBV6-3 and J is TRBJ1-3, with 7 nucleotides matching TRBD1. CDR1 is MNHEY and CDR2 is SVGEGT in the germline V gene. The CDR3 is 13 amino acids. The V and J ends lost 6 bases and 4 bases, in that order; junction bases with no gene match: 3. CDR3 in amino acids: CASSPGQGNTIYF. CDR3 DNA sequence: TGTGCCAGCAGCCCGGGACAGGGAAACACCATATATTTT.

The V and J genes are TRBV30 and TRBJ1-2; D is possibly TRBD1 (5 bases). Per the germline V gene, CDR1 is GTSNPN and CDR2 is SVGIG (reference sequence). Trimming removed 3 bases from V and 10 bases from J, with 9 bases in between. The CDR3 contains 10 residues. CDR3 sequence reads: CAWRQATYTF. In nucleotides, the CDR3 is TGTGCCTGGAGACAGGCTACCTACACCTTC.

The genes are TRBV6-6 and TRBJ2-7; D unresolved. CDR1 and CDR2 from the germline V gene are MNHNY and SVGAGI (reference sequence). Trimming pared 4 bases from V and 4 bases from J, leaving 14 bases between. This CDR3 region has 14 residues. The CDR3 region has the DNA TGTGCCAGCAGTTTAAATATTCCCGGTTACGAGCAGTACTTC. The encoded protein is CASSLNIPGYEQYF.

The chain is built from TRBV5-1 and TRBJ2-3, with a weak D call TRBD2 (5 bases). CDR3 size: 14 residues. V was cut by 1 base and J by 6 bases, with 12 bases left in between. From germline, CDR1 is SGHRS and CDR2 YFSETQ. The CDR3 region has the DNA TGCGCCAGCAGCTTGAGTAATAGGAGGGATACGCAGTATTTT. It encodes CASSLSNRRDTQYF.

The rearrangement links TRBV19 to TRBJ2-1, with 8 positions matching TRBD2. V shed 5 bases and J 4 bases; nucleotides not matched to a gene: 4. The CDR3 runs to 14 residues. The V gene's germline CDR1 is LNHDA and CDR2 SQIVND (reference sequence). The CDR3, as DNA: TGTGCCAGTAGTGGGGCGGGGGGTTACAATGAGCAGTTCTTC. Protein sequence: CASSGAGGYNEQFF.

This clone was counted only a few times. The chain joins TRBV6-4 to TRBJ2-3, with TRBD2 matching 13 bases. V shed 5 bases and J 5 bases; nucleotides not matched to a gene: 7. The length of the CDR3 is 16 residues. Germline CDR1 MRHNA, CDR2 SNTAGT. The CDR3 loop reads CASSPTSGGAVDTQYF. CDR3 DNA sequence: TGTGCCAGCAGTCCAACTAGCGGGGGGGCCGTAGATACGCAGTATTTT.

The chain has TRBV30 and TRBJ2-5, with 11 nucleotides matching TRBD2. The CDR3 sequence is 15 residues long. Germline V CDR1 and CDR2: GTSNPN, SVGIG (reference sequence). The J segment lost 3 bases and the V segment lost 3 bases, leaving 6 bases of the junction unmatched. This chain's CDR3 is CAWSPGLAEKETQYF. CDR3 coding DNA: TGTGCCTGGAGCCCGGGACTAGCGGAAAAAGAGACCCAGTACTTC.

CDR3 sequence reads: CASSPSEGWTEAFF. The DNA of the CDR3 is TGTGCCAGTAGTCCAAGTGAGGGTTGGACTGAAGCTTTCTTT. This chain links TRBV19 with TRBJ1-1; D unclear. Trimming stripped 5 bases from V and 5 bases from J, with 15 bases between. Per the germline V gene, CDR1 is LNHDA and CDR2 is SQIVND (reference sequence). This CDR3 region has 14 residues. Filled out from reference TRBV19 and TRBJ1-1, the complete variable domain reads DGGITQSPKYLFRKEGQNVTLSCEQNLNHDAMYWYRQDPGQGLRLIYYSQIVNDFQKGDIAEGYSVSREKKESFPLTVTSAQKNPTAFYLCASSPSEGWTEAFFGQGTRLTVV.

This clone was seen a handful of times. The chain carries TRBV18 and TRBJ2-7; 9 positions agree with TRBD1. This CDR3 comprises 14 residues. CDR1 is KGHSH, CDR2 LQKENI, per germline. Trimming at V came to 1 base and at J to 3 bases, leaving 1 base not matched to a gene. The CDR3 sequence: CASSPQGQGYEQYF. In DNA form, the CDR3 reads TGTGCCAGCTCACCACAGGGACAGGGCTACGAGCAGTACTTC. Full variable domain (outside the CDR3, taken from reference TRBV18 and TRBJ2-7): NAGVMQNPRHLVRRRGQEARLRCSPMKGHSHVYWYRQLPEEGLKFMVYLQKENIIDESGMPKERFSAEFPKEGPSILRIQQVVRGDSAAYFCASSPQGQGYEQYFGPGTRLTVT.